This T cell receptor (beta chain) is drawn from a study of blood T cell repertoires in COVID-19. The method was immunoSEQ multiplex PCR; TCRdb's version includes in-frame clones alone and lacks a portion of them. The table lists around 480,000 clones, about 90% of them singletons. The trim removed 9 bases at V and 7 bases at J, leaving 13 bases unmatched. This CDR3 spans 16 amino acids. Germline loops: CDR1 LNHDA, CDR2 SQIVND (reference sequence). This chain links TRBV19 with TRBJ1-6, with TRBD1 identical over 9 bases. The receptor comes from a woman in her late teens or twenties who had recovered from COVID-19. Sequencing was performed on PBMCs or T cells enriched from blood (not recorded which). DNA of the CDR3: TGTGCCAGCGAACAGCAATCCGGGACAGGGAATTCACCCCTCCACTTT. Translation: CASEQQSGTGNSPLHF.